The 26 T cell receptor beta chains given below trace back to one sample, sequenced in a study of lung T cells in sarcoidosis with Löfgren's syndrome. TCRdb processed the reads anew with MiXCR; each CDR3 protein has one entry. In the table there are tens of thousands of distinct CDR3 sequences, over 20% of which are singletons. Sample: CD4+ T cells from PBMCs. All receptors derive from a human donor with sarcoidosis (Löfgren's syndrome or another form), or a control subject (not recorded which).

This clonotype was found many times. This chain connects TRBV6-6 to TRBJ1-5; D not certain. The CDR3 length is 17 residues. The V end lost 0 bases, the J end lost 0 bases, and 12 bases lay between the germline ends. The germline gives CDR1 MNHNY, CDR2 SVGAGI (reference sequence). The DNA for the CDR3 is TGTGCCAGCAGTTACTCGAGGGCAGGAGATAGCAATCAGCCCCAGCATTTT. The encoded protein is CASSYSRAGDSNQPQHF.

This sequence joins TRBV2 and TRBJ1-4; 9 bases line up with TRBD1. V lost 8 bases and J lost 7; bases outside the gene matches: 8. The CDR3 sequence is 14 residues long. Per the germline V gene, CDR1 is SNHLY and CDR2 is FYNNEI. In DNA form, the CDR3 reads TGTGCCAGCCAGGGACAGGGACCACTTGAAAAACTGTTTTTT. This codes for CASQGQGPLEKLFF.

This clonotype was picked up a small number of times. The chain recombines TRBV19 with TRBJ1-1; 7 bases agree with TRBD1. Germline V CDR1 and CDR2: LNHDA, SQIVND (reference sequence). V was clipped by 3 bases and J by 1 base; unmatched bases: 2. The CDR3 covers 14 residues. In DNA form, the CDR3 reads TGTGCCAGTAGTATCGGGACAGCGAACACTGAAGCTTTCTTT. The encoded protein is CASSIGTANTEAFF.

In this sample, this clonotype turned up a few times. J is TRBJ2-3 and V is TRBV6-6; 7 bases are a match to TRBD1. The V and J ends lost 0 bases and 6 bases, in that order; junction bases with no gene match: 9. Germline values: CDR1 MNHNY, CDR2 SVGAGI (reference sequence). This CDR3 has 16 amino acids. CDR3 DNA sequence: TGTGCCAGCAGTTACTCTCTAGCAGGGGGAATGGATACGCAGTATTTT. The encoded protein is CASSYSLAGGMDTQYF.

This clonotype was observed a handful of times. The CDR3 loop is CASSWDTGTARHTEAFF. The DNA for the CDR3 is TGCGCCAGCAGCTGGGATACCGGGACAGCCCGACACACTGAAGCTTTCTTT. The J gene is TRBJ1-1, the V gene TRBV5-1; 7 nucleotides agree with TRBD1. Per the germline V gene, CDR1 is SGHRS and CDR2 is YFSETQ. The length of the CDR3 is 17 residues. Trimming at V came to 3 bases and at J to 3 bases, leaving 14 bases not matched to a gene.

About this clonotype: This could be a read error, since a much larger clone is one nucleotide away. The chain carries TRBV4-2 and TRBJ2-2, with D tentatively TRBD2 (6 bases). This CDR3 has 14 amino acids. Germline values: CDR1 LGHNA, CDR2 YNFKEQ. This chain's CDR3 is CASSALANTGELLF. DNA for the CDR3: TGTGCCAGCAGCGCTCTAGCGAACACCGGGGAGCTGCTTTTT.

This clonotype was seen many times. J is TRBJ1-1 and V is TRBV6-1; no firm D call. CDR1 is MNHNS, CDR2 SASEGT, per germline. V lost 2 bases and J lost 4, with 5 bases in between. The CDR3 covers 12 residues. CDR3 sequence (DNA): TGTGCCAGCAGTGAACCGGTCACTGAAGCTTTCTTT. It yields the protein CASSEPVTEAFF.

With respect to this clonotype: This could be a read error, since a much larger clone is one nucleotide away. The rearrangement uses TRBV20-1 and TRBJ2-7; D may match TRBD1 or TRBD2 (5 bases each). Trimming pared 1 base from V and 1 base from J, leaving 14 bases between. Germline V CDR1 and CDR2: DFQATT, SNEGSKA (reference sequence). The CDR3 is made up of 15 amino acids. The CDR3, as DNA: TGCAGTGCTAGAGGGGACGCGTCGGGGTCCTACGAGCAGTACGTC. Translating gives CSARGDASGSYEQYV.

The chain joins TRBV12-3 or TRBV12-4 to TRBJ2-1; either TRBD1 or TRBD2 may supply D (6 bases each). Deletions cut 6 bases from V and 4 bases from J, with 16 bases between. This CDR3 contains 15 residues. The CDR3, as DNA: TGTGCCAGCAGCCGCGGCGGAGGGGGTTACAATGAGCAGTTCTTC. Translation gives CASSRGGGGYNEQFF.

This clonotype was counted ten times or more. The V call is TRBV28, the J call TRBJ1-1; D uncertain. CDR1 MDHEN and CDR2 SYDVKM come from the germline V gene. Trimming left V 10 bases short and J 1 base short, with 10 bases between. This CDR3 region has 12 residues. The DNA of the CDR3 is TGTGCCACCTGGAGGGAGAACACTGAAGCTTTCTTT. This gives the protein CATWRENTEAFF.

This clonotype was observed many times. CDR3 nucleotides: TGTGCCAGCAGCGACCCAGGGAACGAGCAGTACGTC. Translation: CASSDPGNEQYV. The chain uses TRBV6-1 and TRBJ2-7, with D possibly being TRBD1 (5 bases). The CDR3 runs 12 residues. Germline lookup yields CDR1 MNHNS and CDR2 SASEGT. The germline V and J ends were trimmed by 6 bases and 5 bases, with 11 bases remaining between them.

This clonotype has only a few counts. The rearrangement joins TRBV19 to TRBJ1-5; D gene unclear. The CDR3 totals 14 residues. The germline CDR1 and CDR2 sequences are LNHDA and SQIVND (reference sequence). V was pared by 3 bases and J by 5 bases, with 11 bases between. The CDR3 loop is CASSIRSGDQPQHF. The CDR3 DNA is TGTGCCAGTAGTATCAGGAGTGGCGATCAGCCCCAGCATTTT.

The chain is built from TRBV29-1 and TRBJ1-6; the match to TRBD1 covers 8 bases. This CDR3 spans 13 amino acids. Germline CDR1 and CDR2: SQVTM and ANQGSEA. V was pared by 5 bases and J by 7 bases, with 4 bases of the junction left unmatched. The DNA of the CDR3 is TGCAGCGTTCGGACAGGGAACAATTCACCCCTCCACTTT. It is translated as CSVRTGNNSPLHF.

Details on this clonotype: A single base separates this from a much larger clone, so it may be a read error. The chain joins TRBV7-3 to TRBJ2-1; D is uncertain. The CDR3 has 15 amino acids. The V and J ends lost 5 bases and 4 bases respectively, with 15 bases between them. Looked up from germline, CDR1 is SGHTA and CDR2 is FQGTGA. CDR3 DNA: TGTGCCAGCAGCGACCCGACTGGCGGATACAATGAGCAGTTCTTC. This codes for CASSDPTGGYNEQFF.

This clonotype was detected many times. V usage is TRBV25-1 and J usage is TRBJ1-5; D gene ambiguous. Germline V gene data show CDR1 as MGHDK and CDR2 as SYGVNS. This CDR3 has 12 residues. Trimming pared 3 bases from V and 6 bases from J, leaving 6 bases between. The CDR3 DNA sequence: TGTGCCAGCAGTGATTACGGTCAGCCCCAGCATTTT. It translates to CASSDYGQPQHF.

This clonotype was picked up many times. The chain links TRBV20-1 to TRBJ2-3; 12 nucleotides agree with TRBD2. Germline lookup yields CDR1 DFQATT and CDR2 SNEGSKA (reference sequence). V shed 6 bases and J 5 bases; nucleotides not matched to a gene: 15. This CDR3 is 17 amino acids long. CDR3 sequence reads: CSASPALAGGHGDTQYF. For the CDR3, the DNA is TGCAGTGCAAGCCCCGCCCTAGCGGGAGGGCACGGAGATACGCAGTATTTT.

This clonotype was counted only a few times. The chain employs TRBV19 and TRBJ2-3, with 7 bases aligning to TRBD1. This CDR3 region has 14 residues. Germline values: CDR1 LNHDA, CDR2 SQIVND (reference sequence). The V gene end was trimmed by 4 bases and the J gene end by 2 bases; junction bases not matched to a gene: 3. As DNA, the CDR3 is TGTGCCAGTAGTAGACAGGGCGACACAGATACGCAGTATTTT. It yields the protein CASSRQGDTDTQYF.

This clonotype was counted between two and nine times. This chain links TRBV11-2 with TRBJ2-7, with D uncertain. V was clipped by 3 bases and J by 7 bases, with 16 bases between them. CDR1 and CDR2 (germline): SGHAT, FQNNGV. This CDR3 spans 14 amino acids. CDR3 DNA: TGTGCCAGCAGCTTTGGCACGGGTCTGGGGGAGCAGTACTTC. It translates to CASSFGTGLGEQYF.

This clonotype is labeled as medium-sized. The V and J genes are TRBV27 and TRBJ1-1; TRBD1 is a possible D gene (5 bases). Deletions cut 2 bases from V and 3 bases from J, with 10 bases between. CDR3 length equals 14 residues. CDR1 and CDR2 (germline): MNHEY, SMNVEV (reference sequence). The chain's CDR3 is CASSLRGVYTEAFF. CDR3 in DNA: TGTGCCAGCAGTTTAAGAGGGGTGTACACTGAAGCTTTCTTT.

The chain has TRBV10-3 and TRBJ1-5, with D maybe TRBD1 (6 bases). The CDR3 length is 16 residues. With 2 bases removed from V and 3 bases from J, the gap between germline ends came to 14 bases. Germline loops: CDR1 ENHRY, CDR2 SYGVKD. Here the CDR3 reads CAISEAPTGFNQPQHF. CDR3 DNA: TGTGCCATCAGTGAGGCCCCGACAGGCTTCAATCAGCCCCAGCATTTT.

This clonotype was recorded a few times. The chain has TRBV3-1 and TRBJ1-5; D is unresolved. V lost 1 base to trimming and J lost 11 bases, with 15 bases between them. Germline CDR1 LGHDT, CDR2 YNNKEL (reference sequence). The CDR3 is 14 residues long. CDR3 region: CASSQGGGSGSQHF. CDR3 nucleotide sequence: TGTGCCAGCAGCCAAGGAGGCGGGAGTGGGTCCCAGCATTTT. The full variable domain, with the rest looked up from reference TRBV3-1 and TRBJ1-5, is DTAVSQTPKYLVTQMGNDKSIKCEQNLGHDTMYWYKQDSKKFLKIMFSYNNKELIINETVPNRFSPKSPDKAHLNLHINSLELGDSAVYFCASSQGGGSGSQHFGDGTRLSIL.

This clonotype showed up just a few times. The gene calls are TRBV28 and TRBJ2-7, with TRBD2 identical over 9 bases. Germline CDR1 is MDHEN and CDR2 is SYDVKM. After removal of 4 bases from V and 1 base from J, the junction contained 14 bases not matched to a gene. CDR3 length equals 18 residues. The CDR3: CASSSVGASGNPSYEQYF. The CDR3 coding sequence is TGTGCCAGCAGTTCTGTCGGGGCTAGCGGGAATCCGTCCTACGAGCAGTACTTC. The complete variable domain, with remaining parts taken from reference TRBV28 and TRBJ2-7, reads DVKVTQSSRYLVKRTGEKVFLECVQDMDHENMFWYRQDPGLGLRLIYFSYDVKMKEKGDIPEGYSVSREKKERFSLILESASTNQTSMYLCASSSVGASGNPSYEQYFGPGTRLTVT.

A note on this clonotype: A junction boundary mismatches the germline segment, possibly from a read error. This CDR3 is CASSLWQGNDQFF. The CDR3 coding sequence is TGCGCCAGCAGCTTGTGGCAGGGGAATGACCAGTTCTTC. V and J are TRBV5-1 and TRBJ2-1, with D possibly being TRBD1 (6 bases). The germline CDR1 and CDR2 sequences are SGHRS and YFSETQ. The CDR3 spans 13 residues.

This clonotype was seen ten or more times. DNA for the CDR3: TGTGCCAGCTCACCTGGACAGATAAGCACAGATACGCAGTATTTT. Its translation is CASSPGQISTDTQYF. The chain carries TRBV7-9 and TRBJ2-3; D perhaps matches TRBD1 (6 bases). V lost 8 bases to trimming and J lost 0 bases, with 15 bases between them. The CDR3 loop spans 15 amino acids. Germline CDR1 SEHNR, CDR2 FQNEAQ (reference sequence).

The rearrangement joins TRBV7-9 to TRBJ2-7; 8 bases are shared with TRBD2. Per germline, CDR1 SEHNR and CDR2 FQNEAQ (reference sequence). This CDR3 has 15 residues. V shed 3 bases, J shed 0 bases, and the junction held 4 bases outside the gene matches. The CDR3 loop is CASSFSGISSYEQYF. The CDR3 DNA sequence: TGTGCCAGCAGCTTTAGCGGGATCAGCTCCTACGAGCAGTACTTC.

Of note for this clonotype: This may stem from a read error, because a much larger clone lies one nucleotide away. This chain links TRBV15 with TRBJ2-4, with D uncertain. The V end lost 0 bases, the J end lost 1 base, and 7 bases lay between the germline ends. This CDR3 contains 15 residues. Germline CDR1 and CDR2: LNHNV and YYDKDF (reference sequence). The CDR3 bases are TGTGCCACCAGCAGAGACACCGTTGCCAAAAACATTCAGTACTTC. Translating gives CATSRDTVAKNIQYF.